The clone carrying this T cell receptor (beta chain) has only a few counts. Its specificity is unknown. Populations isolated by sorting all had purity greater than 95%. This sample was taken from a study of beta chain features in type 1 diabetes. Trimming removed 4 bases from V and 0 bases from J; junction bases left unmatched: 1. CDR3 length: 15 amino acids. Germline V gene lookup returns CDR1 WNHNN and CDR2 SYGVQD (reference sequence). Sequenced material consisted of expressed TCRB transcripts (all of the isolated RNA was reverse transcribed). Method: immunoSEQ multiplex PCR; TCRdb's copy keeps in-frame clones and lacks some. The sample carries around 100,000 clones, under 30% recorded once. General study results and limits: TCRB CDR3 length was moderately but significantly reduced in all four CD4+ subsets of Type 1 diabetes patients.

This chain connects TRBV10-1 to TRBJ2-2, with 8 positions matching TRBD2. Material: central memory CD4+ T cells from blood. This sequence was found in a woman aged 18-29 years with type 1 diabetes. CDR3 nucleotide sequence: TGCGCCAGCAGTGCGGGGGGGGCGAACACCGGGGAGCTGTTTTTT. It yields the protein CASSAGGANTGELFF.